This TCR beta chain was captured in a study of blood T cell repertoires in COVID-19. Study-wide context: The cDNA or gDNA used as material had been derived from T cells, B-cell-depleted T cells, or PBMCs.

Method: immunoSEQ multiplex PCR; TCRdb's copy keeps in-frame clones and lacks some. Of over 250,000 clones in the sample, about 89% are singletons; the top ten hold approximately 2.4%. The participants were between about 18 and 90 years old and came from about two dozen US areas. Symptom resolution, clearance, or two negative PCRs marked the recovered donors of Cohort 3. The clonotype originates from a woman aged 18 to 35 who had recovered from COVID-19. Sequenced input: PBMCs or T cells enriched from blood (not recorded which).

The CDR3 coding sequence is TGTGCCAGCAGCCCTCGGGGAAACCAAGAGACCCAGTACTTC. This sequence encodes CASSPRGNQETQYF. The rearrangement uses TRBV9 and TRBJ2-5, with TRBD2 as a possible D gene (5 bases). Germline V gene lookup returns CDR1 SGDLS and CDR2 YYNGEE. Trimming pared 4 bases from V and 0 bases from J, leaving 10 bases between. The CDR3 is made up of 14 amino acids. The full variable domain, its missing parts supplied by reference TRBV9 and TRBJ2-5, is DSGVTQTPKHLITATGQRVTLRCSPRSGDLSVYWYQQSLDQGLQFLIQYYNGEERAKGNILERFSAQQFPDLHSELNLSSLELGDSALYFCASSPRGNQETQYFGPGTRLLVL.